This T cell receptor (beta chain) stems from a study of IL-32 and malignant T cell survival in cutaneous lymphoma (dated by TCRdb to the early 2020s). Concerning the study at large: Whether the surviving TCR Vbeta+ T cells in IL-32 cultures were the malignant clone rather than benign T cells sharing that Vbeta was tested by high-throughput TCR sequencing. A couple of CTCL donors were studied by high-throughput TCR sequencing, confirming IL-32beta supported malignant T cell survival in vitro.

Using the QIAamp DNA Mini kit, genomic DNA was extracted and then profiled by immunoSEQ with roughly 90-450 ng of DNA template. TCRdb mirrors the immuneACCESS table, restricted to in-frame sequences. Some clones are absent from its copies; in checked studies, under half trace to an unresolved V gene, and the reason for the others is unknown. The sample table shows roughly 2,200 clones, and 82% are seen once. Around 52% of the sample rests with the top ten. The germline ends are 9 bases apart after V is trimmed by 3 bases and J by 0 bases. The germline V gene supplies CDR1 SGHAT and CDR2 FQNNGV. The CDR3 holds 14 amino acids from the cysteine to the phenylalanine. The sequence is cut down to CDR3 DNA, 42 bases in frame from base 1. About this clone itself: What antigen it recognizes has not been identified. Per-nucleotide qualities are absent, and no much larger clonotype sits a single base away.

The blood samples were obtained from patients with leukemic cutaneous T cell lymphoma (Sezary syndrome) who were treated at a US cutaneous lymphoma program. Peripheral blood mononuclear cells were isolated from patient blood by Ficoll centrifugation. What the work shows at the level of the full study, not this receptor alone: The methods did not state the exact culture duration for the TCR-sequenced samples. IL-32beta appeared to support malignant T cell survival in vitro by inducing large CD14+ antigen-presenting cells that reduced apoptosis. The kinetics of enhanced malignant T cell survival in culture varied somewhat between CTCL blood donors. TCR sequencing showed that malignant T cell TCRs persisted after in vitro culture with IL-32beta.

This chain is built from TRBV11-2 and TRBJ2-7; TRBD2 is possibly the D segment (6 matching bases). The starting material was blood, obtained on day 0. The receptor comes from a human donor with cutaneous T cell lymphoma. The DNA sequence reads TGTGCCAGCAGCTTCCTAGCGTCCTCCTACGAGCAGTACTTC. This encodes CASSFLASSYEQYF.